The 16 T cell receptor beta chains below all came from one sample that was sequenced in a study of shared clonotypes between healthy human individuals. The assay was immunoSEQ multiplex PCR, and TCRdb's table has in-frame clones only and misses some. The data show 2 million to 2.5 million clones, roughly 93% seen once. The material sequenced was naive CD4+ T cells from PBMCs. Noted subset: CD45RA+ positively selected. These receptors originate from a man aged 18-30 years in good health. Some clones in this sample may be carry-over from other donors' samples.

The V and J genes are TRBV4-1 and TRBJ1-6, with D unresolved. The germline gives CDR1 MGHRA, CDR2 YSYEKL. The V and J ends lost 0 bases and 3 bases respectively, with 12 bases between them. This CDR3 has 17 residues. The CDR3 bases are TGCGCCAGCAGCCAAGATCGCTCCCGGGTCTATAATTCACCCCTCCACTTT. Protein sequence: CASSQDRSRVYNSPLHF.

The rearrangement links TRBV7-9 to TRBJ1-4, with a tentative D call TRBD1 (6 bases). V lost 5 bases and J lost 8, with 18 bases in between. Germline values: CDR1 SEHNR, CDR2 FQNEAQ (reference sequence). The length of the CDR3 is 15 residues. The CDR3 region is CASSATQGVGEKLFF. The CDR3, as DNA: TGTGCCAGCAGCGCGACACAGGGAGTAGGGGAAAAACTGTTTTTT.

The V call is TRBV7-8, the J call TRBJ1-2; 8 bases match TRBD1. Germline CDR1 and CDR2: SGHVS and FQNEAQ. The CDR3 loop spans 16 amino acids. Germline trimming cut 5 bases from V and 5 bases from J; bases unmatched to any gene: 13. Here the CDR3 DNA reads TGTGCCAGCAGCAGGATTCAGACAGGGGAAATTTATGGCTACACCTTC. It codes for CASSRIQTGEIYGYTF.

The chain employs TRBV5-5 and TRBJ1-1; possible D gene TRBD1, 6 bases. V shed 3 bases and J shed 3 bases, with 9 bases lying between them. The germline CDR1 and CDR2 sequences are SGHKS and YYEKEE (reference sequence). CDR3 length equals 13 residues. CDR3 amino acids: CASSWGHDTEAFF. CDR3 nucleotide sequence: TGTGCCAGCAGCTGGGGACACGACACTGAAGCTTTCTTT.

On this clone: This sample includes further DNA sequences coding for the same CDR3. The V call is TRBV5-1, the J call TRBJ2-7; 9 bases align to TRBD1. V shed 4 bases and J 1 base; nucleotides not matched to a gene: 3. CDR1 and CDR2 from the germline V gene are SGHRS and YFSETQ. CDR3 length equals 14 residues. Written as DNA, the CDR3 is TGCGCCAGCAGCCCGGGGACAGGGTCCTACGAGCAGTACTTC. It yields the protein CASSPGTGSYEQYF. The variable domain in full, with the rest retrieved from reference TRBV5-1 and TRBJ2-7, is KAGVTQTPRYLIKTRGQQVTLSCSPISGHRSVSWYQQTPGQGLQFLFEYFSETQRNKGNFPGRFSGRQFSNSRSEMNVSTLELGDSALYLCASSPGTGSYEQYFGPGTRLTVT.

The V call is TRBV6-5, the J call TRBJ2-7; 10 bases fit TRBD1. Trimming removed 6 bases from V and 2 bases from J; junction bases left unmatched: 7. The germline V gene encodes CDR1 MNHEY and CDR2 SVGAGI. The CDR3 has 15 residues. CDR3 residues: CASRPAGTGAYEQYF. CDR3 nucleotides: TGTGCCAGCAGACCCGCCGGGACAGGGGCCTACGAGCAGTACTTC.

V usage is TRBV19 and J usage is TRBJ2-2; D tentatively reads TRBD1 or TRBD2 (5 bases each). The CDR3 runs 16 residues. The germline gives CDR1 LNHDA, CDR2 SQIVND (reference sequence). The germline V and J ends were trimmed by 1 base and 5 bases, with 14 bases remaining between them. CDR3 loop: CASSIAIGGPTGELFF. The CDR3 DNA reads TGTGCCAGTAGTATAGCTATTGGGGGTCCTACCGGGGAGCTGTTTTTT.

The V call is TRBV2, the J call TRBJ2-7; D uncertain. In germline, CDR1 is SNHLY, CDR2 FYNNEI. Trimming removed 6 bases at V and 2 bases at J, with 8 bases between. The CDR3 contains 12 residues. CDR3 region: CASSDDTYEQYF. The DNA of the CDR3 is TGTGCCAGCAGCGACGACACCTACGAGCAGTACTTC.

The J gene is TRBJ2-7, the V gene TRBV18, with TRBD1 identical over 8 bases. The CDR3 loop spans 16 amino acids. Germline CDR1 reads KGHSH; CDR2 reads LQKENI. V gave up 6 bases and J gave up 3 bases; unmatched junction bases: 13. CDR3: CASSDQGAKGNYEQYF. Written as DNA, the CDR3 is TGTGCCAGCTCCGACCAGGGGGCTAAAGGAAACTACGAGCAGTACTTC.

The chain is built from TRBV25-1 and TRBJ2-1, with TRBD1 identical over 7 bases. CDR3 length: 15 amino acids. Germline V gene lookup returns CDR1 MGHDK and CDR2 SYGVNS. The trim removed 3 bases at V and 7 bases at J, leaving 9 bases unmatched. The CDR3 reads CASSEWGQWRNEQFF. The CDR3 DNA reads as TGTGCCAGCAGTGAGTGGGGACAGTGGAGGAATGAGCAGTTCTTC.

This chain joins TRBV5-6 and TRBJ1-2; D perhaps matches TRBD1 (6 bases). CDR3 length equals 15 residues. CDR1 is SGHDT, CDR2 YYEEEE, per germline. V gave up 4 bases and J gave up 8 bases, with 21 bases separating them. The CDR3 loop reads CASSPTGGAPRGYTF. CDR3 nucleotide sequence: TGTGCCAGCAGCCCCACGGGGGGGGCGCCCCGGGGCTACACCTTC.

The genes are TRBV4-3 and TRBJ1-3; D uncertain. Germline V gene sequence: CDR1 LGHNA, CDR2 YSLEER. CDR3 size: 17 residues. Trimming cost V 2 bases and J 0 bases, with 14 bases left between them. CDR3 bases: TGCGCCAGCAGCCAACTAAGGAACAGTAACTCTGGAAACACCATATATTTT. It codes for CASSQLRNSNSGNTIYF.

The chain carries TRBV10-3 and TRBJ1-3, with a possible D match to TRBD1 (5 bases). The V gene lost 6 bases and the J gene lost 0 bases, with 15 bases spanning the gap. The germline V gene encodes CDR1 ENHRY and CDR2 SYGVKD. This CDR3 is built from 16 residues. The CDR3 nucleotides read TGTGCCATCAGAGCTTCCGGGACGGACTCTGGAAACACCATATATTTT. The encoded protein is CAIRASGTDSGNTIYF.

The rearrangement uses TRBV18 and TRBJ2-7, with D maybe TRBD1 (6 bases). V shed 3 bases and J shed 3 bases, with 12 bases lying between them. Germline V gene lookup returns CDR1 KGHSH and CDR2 LQKENI. This CDR3 contains 14 residues. This chain's CDR3 is CASSPRDTNYEQYF. The CDR3 coding sequence is TGTGCCAGCTCACCCCGGGACACCAACTACGAGCAGTACTTC. Supplemented by reference TRBV18 and TRBJ2-7, the full variable domain reads NAGVMQNPRHLVRRRGQEARLRCSPMKGHSHVYWYRQLPEEGLKFMVYLQKENIIDESGMPKERFSAEFPKEGPSILRIQQVVRGDSAAYFCASSPRDTNYEQYFGPGTRLTVT.

The J gene is TRBJ1-3, the V gene TRBV19, with D unclear. V was trimmed by 7 bases and J by 0 bases, leaving 13 bases between them. Germline V gene lookup returns CDR1 LNHDA and CDR2 SQIVND (reference sequence). The CDR3 has 15 amino acids. This chain's CDR3 is CASINFGSSGNTIYF. The CDR3 coding sequence is TGTGCCAGTATCAACTTCGGGAGCTCTGGAAACACCATATATTTT. Supplemented by reference TRBV19 and TRBJ1-3, the full variable domain reads DGGITQSPKYLFRKEGQNVTLSCEQNLNHDAMYWYRQDPGQGLRLIYYSQIVNDFQKGDIAEGYSVSREKKESFPLTVTSAQKNPTAFYLCASINFGSSGNTIYFGEGSWLTVV.

The chain recombines TRBV28 with TRBJ2-1; 11 positions agree with TRBD2. This CDR3 is 16 amino acids long. V dropped 9 bases and J dropped 0; count of bases not matched to a gene: 7. Looked up from germline, CDR1 is MDHEN and CDR2 is SYDVKM. The chain's CDR3 is CASYSGRGSSYNEQFF. The CDR3 DNA reads TGTGCCAGTTATAGCGGGAGGGGCAGCTCCTACAATGAGCAGTTCTTC.